Listed here are 25 T cell receptor beta chains from one sample, sequenced in a study of blood T cell repertoires in COVID-19. Using immunoSEQ multiplex PCR, the repertoire was profiled, and TCRdb retains in-frame clones only, with some absent. The repertoire holds about 91,000 clones, 60% to 85% seen once, with around a tenth in the top ten. Sequencing was carried out using peripheral blood. The receptors stem from a woman older than 75 with acute or convalescent COVID-19.

This clone was detected once. V usage is TRBV3-1 (or the pseudogene TRBV3-2) and J usage is TRBJ1-6; TRBD1 aligns across 8 bases. This CDR3 spans 15 amino acids. The ends lost 3 bases at V and 7 bases at J; junction bases unmatched: 5. CDR1 and CDR2 from the germline V gene are LGHDT and YNNKEL (reference sequence). CDR3 in amino acids: CASSHLDRENSPLHF. The CDR3 DNA is TGTGCCAGCAGCCATTTGGACAGGGAGAATTCACCCCTCCACTTT.

This chain connects TRBV28 to TRBJ1-1, with D perhaps matching TRBD1 (6 bases). V was shortened by 4 bases and J by 3 bases, with 24 bases between the two germline ends. Germline V gives CDR1 MDHEN, CDR2 SYDVKM. The CDR3 consists of 18 residues. CDR3 nucleotides: TGTGCCAGCAGTTCCGGTCCGGGACAACGGACGCTTTACACTGAAGCTTTCTTT. The encoded protein is CASSSGPGQRTLYTEAFF.

V is TRBV5-1 and J is TRBJ2-2; maybe TRBD1 (6 bases). V was clipped by 2 bases and J by 0 bases, with 8 bases between them. The CDR3 totals 15 residues. From germline, CDR1 is SGHRS and CDR2 YFSETQ. The CDR3 DNA is TGCGCCAGCAGCTTAGGGACACCGAACACCGGGGAGCTGTTTTTT. Protein: CASSLGTPNTGELFF.

The CDR3, as DNA: TGTGCCATCAGTGAGTCTTCACCGGGACAGGGGGCGAATGAGCAGTTCTTC. This sequence encodes CAISESSPGQGANEQFF. V and J are TRBV10-3 and TRBJ2-1; 12 bases are a match to TRBD1. This CDR3 comprises 17 residues. The V gene's germline CDR1 is ENHRY and CDR2 SYGVKD. V trimming: 0 bases; J trimming: 7 bases; junction bases outside the gene matches: 7.

This clone showed up just a few times. The chain combines TRBV10-3 with TRBJ1-5; tentative D call: TRBD1 (6 bases). V was shortened by 2 bases and J by 2 bases, with 16 bases between the two germline ends. Germline CDR1 and CDR2: ENHRY and SYGVKD. CDR3 length: 17 residues. The CDR3, as DNA: TGTGCCATCAGTGAGGGAAGACAGGCGGGAGGCAATCAGCCCCAGCATTTT. Translated: CAISEGRQAGGNQPQHF.

This chain links TRBV30 with TRBJ1-2; the D gene is possibly TRBD1 (6 bases). Trimming cost V 4 bases and J 3 bases, with 21 bases left between them. The CDR3 is 16 amino acids. Germline-derived CDR1 and CDR2 are GTSNPN and SVGIG (reference sequence). The CDR3, as DNA: TGTGCCTGGATCTTCCCCCAGGGGAGACGCCACTATGGCTACACCTTC. It yields the protein CAWIFPQGRRHYGYTF.

This clone occurred once. The rearrangement joins TRBV4-3 to TRBJ1-3; no firm D call. V was pared by 3 bases and J by 6 bases, with 15 bases between. In germline, CDR1 is LGHNA, CDR2 YSLEER. The CDR3 length is 15 residues. This CDR3 is CASSHREEVENTIYF. DNA of the CDR3: TGCGCCAGCAGCCATAGGGAGGAGGTAGAAAACACCATATATTTT.

The chain is built from TRBV5-1 and TRBJ2-5; no clear D. This CDR3 comprises 13 residues. The germline V gene has CDR1 SGHRS and CDR2 YFSETQ. The V gene lost 5 bases and the J gene lost 2 bases, with 10 bases spanning the gap. The CDR3 coding sequence is TGCGCCAGCAGACGAGGAGCACAAGAGACCCAGTACTTC. It yields the protein CASRRGAQETQYF.

This chain links TRBV18 with TRBJ1-2, with 10 bases fitting TRBD1. The J segment lost 8 bases and the V segment lost 2 bases, leaving 14 bases of the junction unmatched. Germline V gene sequence: CDR1 KGHSH, CDR2 LQKENI. This CDR3 has 17 residues. The CDR3: CASSPIGAGQGNGGYTF. The CDR3 DNA reads as TGTGCCAGCTCACCAATAGGGGCGGGACAGGGGAATGGAGGCTACACCTTC.

The CDR3 protein is CASSAGTGGSPLHF. DNA for the CDR3: TGTGCCAGCAGCGCGGGGACAGGAGGTTCACCCCTCCACTTT. The genes are TRBV7-2 and TRBJ1-6; 8 nucleotides align to TRBD1. The CDR3 sequence is 14 residues long. V trimming: 5 bases; J trimming: 9 bases; junction bases outside the gene matches: 6. In germline, CDR1 is SGHTA, CDR2 FQGNSA.

V usage is TRBV28 and J usage is TRBJ2-7, with 7 bases lining up with TRBD1. Germline V gives CDR1 MDHEN, CDR2 SYDVKM. V lost 6 bases and J lost 2; bases outside the gene matches: 7. The CDR3 covers 14 residues. CDR3 DNA sequence: TGTGCCAGCAGGGGAACAGGACAGGCCTACGAGCAGTACTTC. Encoded protein: CASRGTGQAYEQYF.

This chain uses TRBV6-5 with TRBJ2-5; 8 bases are a match to TRBD2. Germline CDR1 MNHEY, CDR2 SVGAGI. This CDR3 comprises 15 residues. The trim removed 6 bases at V and 2 bases at J, leaving 8 bases unmatched. The DNA of the CDR3 is TGTGCCAGCAGGAGAAGCACTAGCGGACAAGAGACCCAGTACTTC. Protein: CASRRSTSGQETQYF.

This chain links TRBV28 with TRBJ1-4, with unresolved D. The V gene's germline CDR1 is MDHEN and CDR2 SYDVKM. The CDR3 runs to 15 residues. Trimming left V 6 bases short and J 0 bases short, with 11 bases between. Written as DNA, the CDR3 is TGTGCCAGCAGGTCCTGGGGAGCAACTAATGAAAAACTGTTTTTT. Protein sequence: CASRSWGATNEKLFF. The full variable domain, completed using reference TRBV28 and TRBJ1-4, is DVKVTQSSRYLVKRTGEKVFLECVQDMDHENMFWYRQDPGLGLRLIYFSYDVKMKEKGDIPEGYSVSREKKERFSLILESASTNQTSMYLCASRSWGATNEKLFFGSGTQLSVL.

This rearrangement joins TRBV7-2 to TRBJ2-7; 8 bases match TRBD2. There are 15 residues in the CDR3. The germline gives CDR1 SGHTA, CDR2 FQGNSA. V lost 4 bases, J lost 2 bases, and 7 bases stayed unmatched. The CDR3 nucleotides are TGTGCCAGCAGCTCCCTAGCGGGTCTCACCTACGAGCAGTACTTC. It codes for CASSSLAGLTYEQYF.

The J gene is TRBJ2-3, the V gene TRBV4-1; 8 bases map to TRBD1. The trim removed 0 bases at V and 3 bases at J, leaving 11 bases unmatched. The CDR3 totals 18 residues. Germline CDR1 MGHRA, CDR2 YSYEKL. The CDR3 DNA sequence: TGCGCCAGCAGCCAAGATCCGGCCCGGGACAGGTCAACAGATACGCAGTATTTT. This codes for CASSQDPARDRSTDTQYF.

The chain has TRBV3-1 (or the pseudogene TRBV3-2) and TRBJ1-1; D may be TRBD1 (6 bases). The CDR3 length is 13 residues. Trimming pared 4 bases from V and 5 bases from J, leaving 11 bases between. Germline assignment: CDR1 LGHDT and CDR2 YNNKEL (reference sequence). CDR3 amino acids: CASSRTRGTEAFF. CDR3 in DNA: TGTGCCAGCAGCCGAACAAGGGGGACTGAAGCTTTCTTT.

V gene TRBV7-2 combines with J gene TRBJ1-1; no firm D call. CDR1 is SGHTA and CDR2 is FQGNSA in the germline V gene. V lost 8 bases and J 4 bases, leaving 11 bases between the germline ends. The CDR3 consists of 12 residues. The CDR3: CASVRMSTEAFF. The CDR3 coding sequence is TGTGCCAGCGTCCGCATGAGCACTGAAGCTTTCTTT.

The chain carries TRBV19 and TRBJ1-4, with TRBD1 matching 7 bases. Trimming cost V 1 base and J 0 bases; bases outside gene matches: 8. Germline V gene data show CDR1 as LNHDA and CDR2 as SQIVND (reference sequence). The CDR3 consists of 18 residues. CDR3 DNA sequence: TGTGCCAGTAGTATAGGGTTGGGACAGACTTCAACTAATGAAAAACTGTTTTTT. This codes for CASSIGLGQTSTNEKLFF.

The rearrangement joins TRBV27 to TRBJ1-2; TRBD1 might be the D (6 bases). Germline V CDR1 and CDR2: MNHEY, SMNVEV (reference sequence). CDR3 length: 15 residues. Between the trimmed V and J ends, which lost 4 bases and 4 bases, there was a span of 16 bases. The DNA of the CDR3 is TGTGCCAGCAGTTGGGCGGGGGGCCAAGGCTATGGCTACACCTTC. As protein: CASSWAGGQGYGYTF.

The J gene is TRBJ2-5, the V gene TRBV27; 7 bases are shared with TRBD2. CDR3 size: 15 residues. V shed 5 bases, J shed 4 bases, and the junction held 10 bases outside the gene matches. Germline-derived CDR1 and CDR2 are MNHEY and SMNVEV (reference sequence). CDR3 loop: CASSVRRERGETQYF. DNA for the CDR3: TGTGCCAGCAGTGTAAGGCGGGAGAGGGGAGAGACCCAGTACTTC.

This clone has only a few counts. The chain is built from TRBV7-8 and TRBJ1-1; possible D gene TRBD1, 5 bases. Trimming cost V 1 base and J 2 bases, with 8 bases left between them. Germline V gene sequence: CDR1 SGHVS, CDR2 FQNEAQ. There are 14 residues in the CDR3. The CDR3 here is CASSLVRDNTEAFF. DNA of the CDR3: TGTGCCAGCAGCTTAGTCAGGGATAACACTGAAGCTTTCTTT. The full variable domain, its missing parts supplied by reference TRBV7-8 and TRBJ1-1, is GAGVSQSPRYKVAKRGQDVALRCDPISGHVSLFWYQQALGQGPEFLTYFQNEAQLDKSGLPSDRFFAERPEGSVSTLKIQRTQQEDSAVYLCASSLVRDNTEAFFGQGTRLTVV.

This clone was observed a handful of times. This chain joins TRBV19 and TRBJ2-7, with D hard to call. CDR1 LNHDA and CDR2 SQIVND come from the germline V gene (reference sequence). The CDR3 has 14 residues. Trimming stripped 3 bases from V and 1 base from J, with 10 bases between. Here the CDR3 DNA reads TGTGCCAGTAGTATCGCGGCAGCTTCCTACGAGCAGTACTTC. Protein product: CASSIAAASYEQYF. The variable domain in full, with the rest retrieved from reference TRBV19 and TRBJ2-7, is DGGITQSPKYLFRKEGQNVTLSCEQNLNHDAMYWYRQDPGQGLRLIYYSQIVNDFQKGDIAEGYSVSREKKESFPLTVTSAQKNPTAFYLCASSIAAASYEQYFGPGTRLTVT.

The chain employs TRBV4-3 and TRBJ1-6, with D possibly TRBD1 on 6 matching bases. Trimming took off 0 bases at V and 9 bases at J, with 21 bases between the two ends. The CDR3 totals 18 residues. Germline V gene sequence: CDR1 LGHNA, CDR2 YSLEER. The CDR3 loop is CASSQDPPGQRSSSPLHF. The CDR3 nucleotides read TGCGCCAGCAGCCAAGATCCTCCAGGACAGCGATCTAGTTCACCCCTCCACTTT.

V usage is TRBV29-1 and J usage is TRBJ2-1, with 7 positions matching TRBD1. The CDR3 contains 12 residues. Trimming took 6 bases from V and 12 from J; bases not matched to a gene: 11. CDR1 SQVTM and CDR2 ANQGSEA come from the germline V gene. The CDR3 nucleotides are TGCAGCGTCACCGACAGGGCCAAAGGGCAGTTCTTC. Translation gives CSVTDRAKGQFF.

This chain joins TRBV11-2 and TRBJ2-1; D uncertain. Germline V CDR1 and CDR2: SGHAT, FQNNGV. V lost 0 bases to trimming and J lost 7 bases, with 7 bases between them. The CDR3 spans 13 residues. CDR3 nucleotide sequence: TGTGCCAGCAGCTTAGACTACGTAAATGAGCAGTTCTTC. Translation gives CASSLDYVNEQFF.